This is a list of T cell receptor beta chains from one sample in a study of human CD8 memory T cell subsets. TCRdb re-called the 5' RACE reads; one entry per CDR3 protein, DNA not given. The sample data list approximately 5,400 distinct CDR3 sequences. The material sequenced was CD8+ effector memory T cells (TEM) sorted from PBMCs. These receptors all come from a human donor in good health. Both conserved end residues are part of each CDR3. The order of the fields is clone size, V gene, J gene, CDR3 protein. Size values are once, few and many counts, or a class for expanded clones, and some rows have none.

size: -; V: TRBV29-1; J: TRBJ2-1; CDR3: CSVEWLFPNEQFF
size: -; V: TRBV14; J: TRBJ1-2; CDR3: CASTPRGAGYGYTF
size: -; V: TRBV30; J: TRBJ2-7; CDR3: CAWSVTDGEQYF
size: -; V: TRBV5-1; J: TRBJ2-1; CDR3: CASSPTGFNEQFF
size: -; V: TRBV6-2/TRBV6-3; J: TRBJ2-7; CDR3: CASSYSLGLDEQYF
size: -; V: TRBV5-1; J: TRBJ2-3; CDR3: CASGTGVRTDTQYF
size: medium-sized; V: TRBV12-3/TRBV12-4; J: TRBJ2-7; CDR3: CASSPLTGFSPSGRAIPYEQYF
size: medium-sized; V: TRBV7-9; J: TRBJ1-5; CDR3: CASSLGGLNQPQHF
size: medium-sized; V: TRBV29-1; J: TRBJ2-1; CDR3: CSVEWTLTYNEQFF
size: medium-sized; V: TRBV7-9; J: TRBJ1-1; CDR3: CASSLAGQEAFF
size: -; V: TRBV2; J: TRBJ2-3; CDR3: CASRSGQGDDTQYF
size: -; V: TRBV7-3; J: TRBJ2-3; CDR3: CASSQLGSDTQYF
size: -; V: TRBV5-4; J: TRBJ2-2; CDR3: CASSLDLDIVSGELFF
size: -; V: TRBV5-6; J: TRBJ2-7; CDR3: CASSFSYEQYF
size: -; V: TRBV20-1; J: TRBJ1-1; CDR3: CSARVGQGVTEAFF
size: medium-sized; V: TRBV12-3/TRBV12-4; J: TRBJ1-1; CDR3: CASSPDRGLVNTEAFF
size: -; V: TRBV3-1; J: TRBJ2-2; CDR3: CASSQEGLEGAGELFF
size: -; V: TRBV5-8; J: TRBJ2-7; CDR3: CASSSLAGVLYEQYF
size: -; V: TRBV5-1; J: TRBJ2-1; CDR3: CASSIRWGENNEQFF
size: -; V: TRBV19; J: TRBJ2-2; CDR3: CASSNWEEGTGELFF
size: -; V: TRBV10-2; J: TRBJ2-1; CDR3: CASSDELGAGGPDEQFF
size: -; V: TRBV7-9; J: TRBJ2-7; CDR3: CASSLGPAGTYEQYF
size: medium-sized; V: TRBV5-6; J: TRBJ2-7; CDR3: CASSLGESYEQYF
size: medium-sized; V: TRBV13; J: TRBJ2-5; CDR3: CASSPGPSSGARGETQYF
size: -; V: TRBV6-5; J: TRBJ1-2; CDR3: CATEVWDRGLIGYTF
size: -; V: TRBV29-1; J: TRBJ2-5; CDR3: CSVDEDSGGRQETQYF
size: -; V: TRBV19; J: TRBJ1-5; CDR3: CASSILRTGALTSNQPQHF
size: -; V: TRBV12-3/TRBV12-4; J: TRBJ2-1; CDR3: CASSYLAQLNEQFF
size: -; V: TRBV11-2; J: TRBJ2-7; CDR3: CASSLGTSYEQYF
size: medium-sized; V: TRBV3-1; J: TRBJ2-3; CDR3: CASSQFSRGPSTDTQYF
size: -; V: TRBV5-1; J: TRBJ1-1; CDR3: CASSLLGVNTEAFF
size: medium-sized; V: TRBV29-1; J: TRBJ2-4; CDR3: CIPAYRTPKNIQYF
size: -; V: TRBV28; J: TRBJ2-7; CDR3: CASRDVGASSYEQYF
size: -; V: TRBV29-1; J: TRBJ1-2; CDR3: CSVEGVGTGARSDYGYTF
size: -; V: TRBV6-5; J: TRBJ1-5; CDR3: CASSYGRNQPQHF
size: medium-sized; V: TRBV7-9; J: TRBJ2-7; CDR3: CASSLDSDRVSYEQYF
size: -; V: TRBV7-3; J: TRBJ2-1; CDR3: CASGLDAYNEQFF
size: medium-sized; V: TRBV7-9; J: TRBJ2-1; CDR3: CASSLLAAPYNEQFF
size: -; V: TRBV6-6; J: TRBJ2-1; CDR3: CASSYRDAMEQFF
size: -; V: TRBV2; J: TRBJ2-1; CDR3: CASRPNGEDNEQFF
size: medium-sized; V: TRBV7-8; J: TRBJ2-3; CDR3: CASSSRDREGGTQYF
size: -; V: TRBV19; J: TRBJ1-2; CDR3: CASSIPTGRGYGYTF
size: -; V: TRBV7-8; J: TRBJ1-6; CDR3: CASSPLSGESPLHF
size: -; V: TRBV4-1; J: TRBJ2-2; CDR3: CASSQGPNTGELFF
size: -; V: TRBV12-3/TRBV12-4; J: TRBJ2-1; CDR3: CASRKLAGGFEQFF
size: medium-sized; V: TRBV7-9; J: TRBJ1-2; CDR3: CASSLGVTGYTF
size: -; V: TRBV20-1; J: TRBJ1-5; CDR3: CSASDRGRLQPQHF
size: -; V: TRBV19; J: TRBJ1-1; CDR3: CASSGTMNTEAFF
size: large; V: TRBV29-1; J: TRBJ2-2; CDR3: CSVRSTGELFF
size: -; V: TRBV6-5; J: TRBJ1-1; CDR3: CASTYLGTGLNTEAFF
size: large; V: TRBV20-1; J: TRBJ2-7; CDR3: CSARDPGRDAGEQYF
size: -; V: TRBV6-6; J: TRBJ1-4; CDR3: CASIRQLNEKLFF
size: -; V: TRBV7-9; J: TRBJ1-2; CDR3: CASSFSGNYYGYTF
size: -; V: TRBV2; J: TRBJ1-1; CDR3: CASSRRNTEAFF
size: -; V: TRBV6-1; J: TRBJ2-1; CDR3: CASSEAQENEQFF
size: -; V: TRBV18; J: TRBJ2-1; CDR3: CASSPADRAYNEQFF
size: -; V: TRBV7-9; J: TRBJ2-1; CDR3: CASSFGEGRNEQFF
size: -; V: TRBV25-1; J: TRBJ2-5; CDR3: CASSLMGRETQYF